This TCR beta chain appears in the sequencing data of a study of blood T cell repertoires in COVID-19. Across the whole study: Acute and convalescent COVID-19 specimens originated in the United States, Italy and Spain. T cells, B-cell-depleted T cells, or PBMCs provided the cDNA or gDNA that served as material.

The germline V gene has CDR1 SGHRS and CDR2 YFSETQ. The ends lost 4 bases at V and 4 bases at J; junction bases unmatched: 2. The CDR3 has 14 amino acids. Per the authors' pipeline: Estimated nucleated cell counts came from reference gene primer amplification. Clones were read by immunoSEQ multiplex PCR, and TCRdb kept only the in-frame ones, dropping some. For V, J and clone size, that table is used; D and trimming come from the DNA. The table has 100,000 or so clones, around 74% seen once. The clonotype originates from a woman aged 65 to 85 with acute or convalescent COVID-19. The rearrangement joins TRBV5-1 to TRBJ2-1, with TRBD2 identical over 10 bases. The material sequenced was peripheral blood. The CDR3 sequence is CASSVLAGYNEQFF. CDR3 bases: TGCGCCAGCAGCGTACTAGCGGGGTACAATGAGCAGTTCTTC. The full variable domain, with the rest looked up from reference TRBV5-1 and TRBJ2-1, is KAGVTQTPRYLIKTRGQQVTLSCSPISGHRSVSWYQQTPGQGLQFLFEYFSETQRNKGNFPGRFSGRQFSNSRSEMNVSTLELGDSALYLCASSVLAGYNEQFFGPGTRLTVL.